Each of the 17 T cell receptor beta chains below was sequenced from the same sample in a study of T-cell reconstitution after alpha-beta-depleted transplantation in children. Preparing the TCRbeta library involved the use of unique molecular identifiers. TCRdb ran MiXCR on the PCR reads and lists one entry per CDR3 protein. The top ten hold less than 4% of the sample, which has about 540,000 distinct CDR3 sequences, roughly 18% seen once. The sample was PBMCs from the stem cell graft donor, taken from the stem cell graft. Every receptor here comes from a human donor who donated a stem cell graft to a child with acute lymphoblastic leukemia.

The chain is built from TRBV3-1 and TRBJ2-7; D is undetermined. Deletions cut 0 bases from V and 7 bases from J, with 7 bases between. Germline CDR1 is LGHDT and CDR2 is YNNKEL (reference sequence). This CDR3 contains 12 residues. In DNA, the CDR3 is TGTGCCAGCAGCCAAGATCTGAGTGAGCAGTACTTC. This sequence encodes CASSQDLSEQYF.

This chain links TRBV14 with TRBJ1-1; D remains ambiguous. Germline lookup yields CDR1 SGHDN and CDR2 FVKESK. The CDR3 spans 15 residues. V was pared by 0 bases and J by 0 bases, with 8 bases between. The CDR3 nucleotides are TGTGCCAGCAGCCAAGAGACTCCACTGAACACTGAAGCTTTCTTT. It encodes CASSQETPLNTEAFF.

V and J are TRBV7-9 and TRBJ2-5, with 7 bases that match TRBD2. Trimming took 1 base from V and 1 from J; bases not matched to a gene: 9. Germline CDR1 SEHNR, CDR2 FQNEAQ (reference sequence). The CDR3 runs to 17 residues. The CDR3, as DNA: TGTGCCAGCAGCTTAGGTGGCGGGAGAAGGTCCCAAGAGACCCAGTACTTC. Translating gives CASSLGGGRRSQETQYF.

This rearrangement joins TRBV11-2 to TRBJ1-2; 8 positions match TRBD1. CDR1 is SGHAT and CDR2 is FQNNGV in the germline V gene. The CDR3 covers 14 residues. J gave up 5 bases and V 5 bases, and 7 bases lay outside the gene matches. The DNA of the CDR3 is TGTGCCAGCAGCCCGACAGGGGTTCCTTATGGCTACACCTTC. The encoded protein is CASSPTGVPYGYTF.

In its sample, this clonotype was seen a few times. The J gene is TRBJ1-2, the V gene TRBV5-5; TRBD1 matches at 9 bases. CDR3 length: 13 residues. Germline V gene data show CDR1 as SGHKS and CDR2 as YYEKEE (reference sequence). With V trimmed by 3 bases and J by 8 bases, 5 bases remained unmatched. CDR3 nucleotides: TGTGCCAGCAGCTCGGACAGGGGACGGGGCTACACCTTC. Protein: CASSSDRGRGYTF.

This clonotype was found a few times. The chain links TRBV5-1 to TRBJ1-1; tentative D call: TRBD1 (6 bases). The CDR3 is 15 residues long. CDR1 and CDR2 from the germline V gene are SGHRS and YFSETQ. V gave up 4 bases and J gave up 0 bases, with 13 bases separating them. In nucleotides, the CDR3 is TGCGCCAGCAGCATACACAGGGAAATGAACACTGAAGCTTTCTTT. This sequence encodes CASSIHREMNTEAFF.

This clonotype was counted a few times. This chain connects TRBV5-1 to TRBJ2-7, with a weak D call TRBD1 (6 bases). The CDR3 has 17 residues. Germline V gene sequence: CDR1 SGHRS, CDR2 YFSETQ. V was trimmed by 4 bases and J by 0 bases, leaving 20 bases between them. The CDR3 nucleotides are TGCGCCAGCAGCATGACTCCCCCGGGACAAAGCTCCTACGAGCAGTACTTC. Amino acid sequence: CASSMTPPGQSSYEQYF.

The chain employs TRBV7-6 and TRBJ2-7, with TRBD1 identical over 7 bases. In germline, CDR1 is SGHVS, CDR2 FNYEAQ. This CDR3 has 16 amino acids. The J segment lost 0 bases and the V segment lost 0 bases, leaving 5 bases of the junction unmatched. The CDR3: CASSLAPGGPSYEQYF. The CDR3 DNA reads TGTGCCAGCAGCTTAGCTCCAGGGGGACCCTCCTACGAGCAGTACTTC.

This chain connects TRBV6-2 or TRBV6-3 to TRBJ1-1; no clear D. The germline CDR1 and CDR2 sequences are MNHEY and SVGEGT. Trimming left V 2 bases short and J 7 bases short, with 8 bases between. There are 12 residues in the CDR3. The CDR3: CASSYTRLEAFF. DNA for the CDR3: TGTGCCAGCAGTTACACCCGACTTGAAGCTTTCTTT.

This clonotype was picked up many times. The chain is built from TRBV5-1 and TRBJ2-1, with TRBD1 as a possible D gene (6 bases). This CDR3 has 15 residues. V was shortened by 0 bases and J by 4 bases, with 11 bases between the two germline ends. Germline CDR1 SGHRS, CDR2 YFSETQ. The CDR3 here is CASSLGGQTYNEQFF. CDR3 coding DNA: TGCGCCAGCAGCTTGGGTGGACAGACTTACAATGAGCAGTTCTTC.

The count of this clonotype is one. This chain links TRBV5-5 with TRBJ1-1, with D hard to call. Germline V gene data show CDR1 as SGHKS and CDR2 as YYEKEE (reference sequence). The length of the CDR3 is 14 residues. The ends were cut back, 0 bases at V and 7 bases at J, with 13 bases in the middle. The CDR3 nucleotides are TGTGCCAGCAGCTTGGGGGCCAGGATGCGTGAAGCTTTCTTT. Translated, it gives CASSLGARMREAFF. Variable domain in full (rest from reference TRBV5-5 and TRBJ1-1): DAGVTQSPTHLIKTRGQQVTLRCSPISGHKSVSWYQQVLGQGPQFIFQYYEKEERGRGNFPDRFSARQFPNYSSELNVNALLLGDSALYLCASSLGARMREAFFGQGTRLTVV.

This CDR3 reads CASSQDFLHGAGSNQPQHF. The CDR3 DNA follows: TGTGCCAGCAGCCAAGATTTTTTACACGGAGCAGGGAGCAATCAGCCCCAGCATTTT. The chain links TRBV3-1 to TRBJ1-5; possible D gene TRBD1, 5 bases. The CDR3 consists of 19 residues. Germline CDR1 reads LGHDT; CDR2 reads YNNKEL (reference sequence). Trimming left V 0 bases short and J 1 base short, with 19 bases between.

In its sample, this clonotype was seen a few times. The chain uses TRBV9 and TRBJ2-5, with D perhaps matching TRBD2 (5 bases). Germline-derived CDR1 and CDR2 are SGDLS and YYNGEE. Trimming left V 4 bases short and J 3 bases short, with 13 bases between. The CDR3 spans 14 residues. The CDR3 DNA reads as TGTGCCAGCAGCCTGGGGTGGGGAGAAGAGACCCAGTACTTC. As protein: CASSLGWGEETQYF.

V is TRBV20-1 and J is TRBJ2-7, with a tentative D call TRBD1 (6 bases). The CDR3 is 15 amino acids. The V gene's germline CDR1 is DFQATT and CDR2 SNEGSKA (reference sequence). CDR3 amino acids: CSTRGYLPLSYEQYF. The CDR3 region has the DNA TGCAGCACGAGGGGGTATCTTCCCCTCTCCTACGAGCAGTACTTC.

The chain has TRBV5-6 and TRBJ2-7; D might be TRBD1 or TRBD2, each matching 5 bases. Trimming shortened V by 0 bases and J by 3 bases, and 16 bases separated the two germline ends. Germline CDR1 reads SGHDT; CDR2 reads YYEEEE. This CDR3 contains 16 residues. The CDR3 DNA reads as TGTGCCAGCAGCTTGGGATCGAGGGGCTCAGACTACGAGCAGTACTTC. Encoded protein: CASSLGSRGSDYEQYF.

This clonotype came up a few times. The CDR3 spells CSARLAGRYEQYF. Written as DNA, the CDR3 is TGCAGCGCTCGACTAGCGGGAAGGTACGAGCAGTACTTC. The genes are TRBV29-1 and TRBJ2-7; 11 nucleotides match TRBD2. The CDR3 length is 13 residues. Germline CDR1 reads SQVTM; CDR2 reads ANQGSEA. Losses at the gene ends were 7 bases for V and 4 bases for J; bases not matched to a gene: 6.

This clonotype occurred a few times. For the CDR3, the DNA is TGCGCCAGCAGCTTGGTGGCTGCGTCCTACGAGCAGTACTTC. Translating it yields CASSLVAASYEQYF. V and J are TRBV5-1 and TRBJ2-7; no clear D. Trimming took 0 bases from V and 1 from J, leaving 8 bases between them. Germline lookup yields CDR1 SGHRS and CDR2 YFSETQ. The CDR3 is 14 residues long.